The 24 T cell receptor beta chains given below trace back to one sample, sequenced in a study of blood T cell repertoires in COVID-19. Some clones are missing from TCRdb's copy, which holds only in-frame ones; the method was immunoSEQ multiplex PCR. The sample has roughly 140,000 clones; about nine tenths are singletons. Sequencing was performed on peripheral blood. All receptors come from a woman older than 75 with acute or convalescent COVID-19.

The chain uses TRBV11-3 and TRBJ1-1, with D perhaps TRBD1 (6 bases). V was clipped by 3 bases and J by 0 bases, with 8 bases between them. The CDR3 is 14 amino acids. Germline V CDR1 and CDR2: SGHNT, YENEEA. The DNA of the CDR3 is TGTGCCAGCAGCTTGGACAGCTTGAACACTGAAGCTTTCTTT. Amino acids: CASSLDSLNTEAFF.

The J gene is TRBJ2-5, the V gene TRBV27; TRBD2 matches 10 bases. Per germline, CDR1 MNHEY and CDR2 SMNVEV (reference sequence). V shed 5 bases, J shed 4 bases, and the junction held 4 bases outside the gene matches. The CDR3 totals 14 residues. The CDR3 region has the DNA TGTGCCAGCAGTATAGCGGGGGGAGTAGAGACCCAGTACTTC. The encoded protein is CASSIAGGVETQYF.

The CDR3 DNA reads as TGTGCCAGCAGCTTAGATCTAGATGAAAAACTGTTTTTT. Translation gives CASSLDLDEKLFF. The chain uses TRBV11-2 and TRBJ1-4; D is unclear. CDR1 and CDR2 (germline): SGHAT, FQNNGV. The CDR3 length is 13 residues. The V end was cut by 0 bases, the J end by 6 bases, with 5 bases between.

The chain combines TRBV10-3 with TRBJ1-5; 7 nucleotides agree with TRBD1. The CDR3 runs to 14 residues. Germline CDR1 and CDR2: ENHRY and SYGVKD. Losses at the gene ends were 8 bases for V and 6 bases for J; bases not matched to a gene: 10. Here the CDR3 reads CAIGGQGVSQPQHF. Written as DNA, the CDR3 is TGTGCCATCGGGGGGCAGGGGGTAAGTCAGCCCCAGCATTTT.

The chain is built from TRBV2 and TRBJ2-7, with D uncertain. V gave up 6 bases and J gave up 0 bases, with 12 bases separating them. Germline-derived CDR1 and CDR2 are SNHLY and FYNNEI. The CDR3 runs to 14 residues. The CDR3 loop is CASSQRVFSYEQYF. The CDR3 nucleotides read TGTGCCAGCAGCCAACGGGTTTTCTCCTACGAGCAGTACTTC.

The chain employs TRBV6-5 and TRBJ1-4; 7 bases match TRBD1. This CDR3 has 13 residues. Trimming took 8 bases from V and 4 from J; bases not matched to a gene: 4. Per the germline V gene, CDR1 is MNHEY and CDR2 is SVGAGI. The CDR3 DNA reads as TGTGCCAGCCGGACAGGACTTAATGAAAAACTGTTTTTT. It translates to CASRTGLNEKLFF.

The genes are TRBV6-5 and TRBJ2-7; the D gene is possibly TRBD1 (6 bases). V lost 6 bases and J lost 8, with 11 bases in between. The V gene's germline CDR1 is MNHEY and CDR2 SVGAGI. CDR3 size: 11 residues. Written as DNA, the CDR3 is TGTGCCAGCAGGGACAGCCGAAAGCAGTACTTC. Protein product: CASRDSRKQYF.

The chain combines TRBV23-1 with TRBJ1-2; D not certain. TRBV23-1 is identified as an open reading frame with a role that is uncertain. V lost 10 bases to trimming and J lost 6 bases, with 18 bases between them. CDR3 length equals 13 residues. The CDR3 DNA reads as TGCGCCATCCTACCCTGGGCCCCTAATGGCTACACCTTC. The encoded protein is CAILPWAPNGYTF.

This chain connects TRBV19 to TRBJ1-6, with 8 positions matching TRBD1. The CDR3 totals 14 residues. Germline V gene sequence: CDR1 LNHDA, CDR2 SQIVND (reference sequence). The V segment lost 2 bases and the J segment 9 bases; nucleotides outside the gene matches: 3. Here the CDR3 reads CASSIKQGGSPLHF. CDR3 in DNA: TGTGCCAGTAGTATAAAACAGGGGGGTTCACCCCTCCACTTT.

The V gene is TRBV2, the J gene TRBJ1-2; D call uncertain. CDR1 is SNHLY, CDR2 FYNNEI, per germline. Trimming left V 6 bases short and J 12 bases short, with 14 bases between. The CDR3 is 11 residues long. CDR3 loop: CASRRGYQNTF. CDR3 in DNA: TGTGCCAGCAGAAGAGGGTATCAAAACACCTTC.

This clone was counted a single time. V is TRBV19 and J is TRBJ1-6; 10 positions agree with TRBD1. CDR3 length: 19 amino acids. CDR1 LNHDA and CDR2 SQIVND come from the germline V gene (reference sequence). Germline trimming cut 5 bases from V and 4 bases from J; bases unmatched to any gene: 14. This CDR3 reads CASSRRDRGISVYNSPLHF. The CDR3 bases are TGTGCCAGTAGTCGCCGGGACAGGGGAATTTCAGTATATAATTCACCCCTCCACTTT.

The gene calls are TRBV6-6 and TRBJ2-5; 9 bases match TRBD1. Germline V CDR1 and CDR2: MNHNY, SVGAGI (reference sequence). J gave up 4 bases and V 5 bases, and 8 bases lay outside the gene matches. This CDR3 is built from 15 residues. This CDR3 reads CASSLGQGFGETQYF. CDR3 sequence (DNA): TGTGCCAGCAGTCTCGGACAGGGGTTCGGAGAGACCCAGTACTTC.

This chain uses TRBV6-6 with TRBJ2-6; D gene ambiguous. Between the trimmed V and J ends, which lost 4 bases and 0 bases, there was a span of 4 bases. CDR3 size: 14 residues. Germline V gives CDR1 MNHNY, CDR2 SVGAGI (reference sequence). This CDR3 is CASSSISGANVLTF. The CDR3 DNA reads TGTGCCAGCAGTTCCATCTCTGGGGCCAACGTCCTGACTTTC.

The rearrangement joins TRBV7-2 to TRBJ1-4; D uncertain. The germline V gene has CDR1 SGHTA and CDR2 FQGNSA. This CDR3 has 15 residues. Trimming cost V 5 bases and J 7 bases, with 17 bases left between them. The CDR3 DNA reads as TGTGCCAGCAGCCCGTCCCGGGGTACGAGTGAAAAACTGTTTTTT. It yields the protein CASSPSRGTSEKLFF.

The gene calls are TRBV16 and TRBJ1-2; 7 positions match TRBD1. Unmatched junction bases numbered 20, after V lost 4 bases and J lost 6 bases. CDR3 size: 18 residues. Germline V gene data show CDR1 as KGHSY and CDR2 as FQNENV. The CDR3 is CASSRSPGPARGDDGYTF. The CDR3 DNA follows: TGTGCCAGCAGCCGATCACCCGGTCCGGCCAGGGGGGATGATGGCTACACCTTC.

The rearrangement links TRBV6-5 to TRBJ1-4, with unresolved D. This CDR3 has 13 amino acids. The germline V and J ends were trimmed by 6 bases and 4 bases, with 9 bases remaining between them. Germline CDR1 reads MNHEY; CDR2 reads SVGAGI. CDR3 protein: CASSRQDNEKLFF. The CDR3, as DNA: TGTGCCAGCAGCCGACAAGATAATGAAAAACTGTTTTTT.

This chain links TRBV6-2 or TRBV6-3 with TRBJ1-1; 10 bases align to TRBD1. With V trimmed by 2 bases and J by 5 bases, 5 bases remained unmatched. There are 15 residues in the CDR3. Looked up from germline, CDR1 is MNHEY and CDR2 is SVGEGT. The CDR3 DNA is TGTGCCAGCAGTTACGGGACAGGGGTTAAAACTGAAGCTTTCTTT. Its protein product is CASSYGTGVKTEAFF.

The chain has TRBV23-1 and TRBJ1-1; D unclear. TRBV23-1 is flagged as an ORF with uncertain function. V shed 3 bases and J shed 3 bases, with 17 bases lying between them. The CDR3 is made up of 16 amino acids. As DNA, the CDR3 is TGCGCCAGCAGTCACCCCGGGTTAGAAGGTCACACTGAAGCTTTCTTT. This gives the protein CASSHPGLEGHTEAFF.

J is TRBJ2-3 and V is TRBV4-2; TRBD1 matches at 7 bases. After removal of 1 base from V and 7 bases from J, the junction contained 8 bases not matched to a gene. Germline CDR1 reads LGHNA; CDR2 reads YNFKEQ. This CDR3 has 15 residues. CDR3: CASSQVPRQGHTQYF. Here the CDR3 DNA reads TGTGCCAGCAGCCAAGTCCCGCGACAGGGACATACGCAGTATTTT.

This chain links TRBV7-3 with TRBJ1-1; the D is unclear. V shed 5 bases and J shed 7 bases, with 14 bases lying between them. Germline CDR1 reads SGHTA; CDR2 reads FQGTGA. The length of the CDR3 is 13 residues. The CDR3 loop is CASSTRPGDEAFF. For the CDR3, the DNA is TGTGCCAGCAGCACCAGACCCGGGGATGAAGCTTTCTTT.

The CDR3 here is CASRREATNEKLFF. The CDR3 bases are TGTGCCAGCAGGCGGGAAGCAACTAATGAAAAACTGTTTTTT. This chain links TRBV7-2 with TRBJ1-4; unclear D gene. The CDR3 extends over 14 amino acids. V was cut by 6 bases and J by 0 bases, with 8 bases left in between. The germline V gene has CDR1 SGHTA and CDR2 FQGNSA.

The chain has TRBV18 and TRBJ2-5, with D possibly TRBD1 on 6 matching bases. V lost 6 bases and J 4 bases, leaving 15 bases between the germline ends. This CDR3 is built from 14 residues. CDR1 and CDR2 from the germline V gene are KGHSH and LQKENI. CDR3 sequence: CASSTTGFGETQYF. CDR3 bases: TGTGCCAGCTCTACCACAGGGTTCGGAGAGACCCAGTACTTC.

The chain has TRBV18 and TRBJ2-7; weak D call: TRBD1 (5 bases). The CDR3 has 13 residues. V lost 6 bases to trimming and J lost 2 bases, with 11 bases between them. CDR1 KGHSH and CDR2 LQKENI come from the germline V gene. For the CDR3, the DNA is TGTGCCAGCTCGTTCAGGGAAACCTACGAGCAGTACTTC. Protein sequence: CASSFRETYEQYF.

The CDR3 nucleotides read TGCGCCAGCAGCTCACTGGGGGGGACAGGGGCAGATACGCAGTATTTT. Protein product: CASSSLGGTGADTQYF. The chain has TRBV4-3 and TRBJ2-3, with 10 bases lining up with TRBD1. The V and J ends lost 5 bases and 4 bases, in that order; junction bases with no gene match: 9. This CDR3 is 16 amino acids long. Germline V gene lookup returns CDR1 LGHNA and CDR2 YSLEER.